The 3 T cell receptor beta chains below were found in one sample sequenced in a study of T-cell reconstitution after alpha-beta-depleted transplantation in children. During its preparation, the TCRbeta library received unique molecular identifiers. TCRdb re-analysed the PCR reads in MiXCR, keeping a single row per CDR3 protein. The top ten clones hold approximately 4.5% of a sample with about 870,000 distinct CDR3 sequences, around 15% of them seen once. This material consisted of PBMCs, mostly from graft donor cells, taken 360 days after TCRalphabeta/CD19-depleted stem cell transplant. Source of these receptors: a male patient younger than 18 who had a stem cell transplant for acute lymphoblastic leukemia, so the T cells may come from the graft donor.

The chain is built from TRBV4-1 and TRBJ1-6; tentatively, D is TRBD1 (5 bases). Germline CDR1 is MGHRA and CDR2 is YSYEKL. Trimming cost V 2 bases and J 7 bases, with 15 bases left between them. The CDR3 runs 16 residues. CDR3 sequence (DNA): TGCGCCAGCAGCCAACCTACCCAGGGTCGAAATTCACCCCTCCACTTT. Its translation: CASSQPTQGRNSPLHF.

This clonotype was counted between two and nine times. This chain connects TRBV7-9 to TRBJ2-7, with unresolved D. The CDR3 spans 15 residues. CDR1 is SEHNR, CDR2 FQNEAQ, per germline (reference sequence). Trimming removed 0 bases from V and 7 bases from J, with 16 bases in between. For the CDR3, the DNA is TGTGCCAGCAGCTTAGCATTAATCGGGCAGAAGGAGCAGTACTTC. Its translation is CASSLALIGQKEQYF.

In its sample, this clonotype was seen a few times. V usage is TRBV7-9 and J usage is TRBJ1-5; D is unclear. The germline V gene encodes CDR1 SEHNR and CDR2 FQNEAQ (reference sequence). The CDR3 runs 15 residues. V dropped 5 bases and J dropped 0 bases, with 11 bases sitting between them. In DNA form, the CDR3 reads TGTGCCAGCAGCCAAAAGGGTGTTAGCAATCAGCCCCAGCATTTT. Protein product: CASSQKGVSNQPQHF.